This TCR beta chain was captured by sequencing in a study of T cell responses to AZD1222 COVID-19 vaccine. Whole-study context: Researchers grouped second doses given at about 4 or about 12 weeks into one pool.

Clones were sequenced by immunoSEQ multiplex PCR, and TCRdb holds only the in-frame ones, with some missing. Of about 210,000 clones listed, approximately 92% are singletons. Trimming left V 6 bases short and J 0 bases short, with 2 bases between. CDR3 length equals 11 residues. Germline V gene lookup returns CDR1 SNHLY and CDR2 FYNNEI. Whole-study findings and limits: Possibly, clonal diversity was underestimated; donors were largely white British and included more females. Spike-specific TCR breadth and depth were elevated following two AZD1222 doses.

This clone came up a few times. What it binds is unknown. Distinct nucleotide sequences in the sample also encode this CDR3. The chain is built from TRBV2 and TRBJ2-5, with D unclear. The sequencing here drew on peripheral blood, taken on day 0 of AZD1222 vaccination. The source is an adult in good health. This chain's CDR3 is CASSYQETQYF. The CDR3 nucleotides are TGTGCCAGCAGCTACCAAGAGACCCAGTACTTC.